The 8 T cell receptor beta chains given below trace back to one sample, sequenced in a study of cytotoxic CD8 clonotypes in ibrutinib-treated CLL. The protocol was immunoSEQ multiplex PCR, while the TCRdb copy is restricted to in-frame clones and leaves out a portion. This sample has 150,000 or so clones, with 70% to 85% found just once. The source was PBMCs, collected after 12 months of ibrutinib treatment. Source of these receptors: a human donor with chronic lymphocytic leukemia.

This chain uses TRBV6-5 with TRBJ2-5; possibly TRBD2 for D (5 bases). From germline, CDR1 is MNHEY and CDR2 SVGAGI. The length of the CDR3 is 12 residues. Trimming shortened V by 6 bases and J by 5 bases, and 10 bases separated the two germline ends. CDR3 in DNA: TGTGCCAGCAGCCCGGACTGGGAGACCCAGTACTTC. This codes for CASSPDWETQYF.

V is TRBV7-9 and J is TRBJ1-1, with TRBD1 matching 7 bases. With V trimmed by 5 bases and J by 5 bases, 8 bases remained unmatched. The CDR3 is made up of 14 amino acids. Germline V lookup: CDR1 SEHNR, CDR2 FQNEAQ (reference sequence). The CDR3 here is CASSPGQVVTEAFF. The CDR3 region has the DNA TGTGCCAGCAGCCCAGGACAGGTAGTGACTGAAGCTTTCTTT.

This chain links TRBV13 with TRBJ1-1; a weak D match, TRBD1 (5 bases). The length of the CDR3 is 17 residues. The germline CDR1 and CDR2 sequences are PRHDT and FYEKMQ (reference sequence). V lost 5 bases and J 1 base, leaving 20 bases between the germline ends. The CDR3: CASSPDSGGASNTEAFF. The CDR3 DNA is TGTGCCAGCAGCCCCGACTCGGGGGGAGCTTCGAACACTGAAGCTTTCTTT.

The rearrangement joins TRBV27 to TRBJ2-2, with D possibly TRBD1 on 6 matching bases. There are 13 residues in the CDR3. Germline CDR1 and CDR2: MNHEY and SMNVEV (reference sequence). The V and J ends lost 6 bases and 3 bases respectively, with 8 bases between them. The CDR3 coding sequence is TGTGCCAGCAGGCAGGGGTACACCGGGGAGCTGTTTTTT. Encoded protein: CASRQGYTGELFF.

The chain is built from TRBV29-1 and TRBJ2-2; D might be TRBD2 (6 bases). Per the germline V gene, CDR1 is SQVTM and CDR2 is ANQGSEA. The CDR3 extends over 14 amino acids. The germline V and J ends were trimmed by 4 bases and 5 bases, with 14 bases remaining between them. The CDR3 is CSVGGAGMTGELFF. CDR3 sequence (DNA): TGCAGCGTTGGCGGGGCAGGGATGACCGGGGAGCTGTTTTTT.

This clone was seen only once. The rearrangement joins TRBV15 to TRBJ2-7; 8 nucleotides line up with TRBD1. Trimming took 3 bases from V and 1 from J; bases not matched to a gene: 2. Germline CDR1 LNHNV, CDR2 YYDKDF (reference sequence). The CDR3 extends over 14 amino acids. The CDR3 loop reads CATSSRTGSYEQYF. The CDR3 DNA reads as TGTGCCACCAGCAGCCGGACAGGGTCCTACGAGCAGTACTTC.

CDR3 sequence: CASSFRAGQWAEQFF. CDR3 DNA sequence: TGTGCCAGCAGCTTCCGCGCGGGACAGTGGGCTGAGCAGTTCTTC. The chain combines TRBV7-6 with TRBJ2-1; possibly TRBD1 for D (7 bases). Germline CDR1 reads SGHVS; CDR2 reads FNYEAQ. The CDR3 spans 15 residues. V was clipped by 3 bases and J by 9 bases, with 18 bases between them.

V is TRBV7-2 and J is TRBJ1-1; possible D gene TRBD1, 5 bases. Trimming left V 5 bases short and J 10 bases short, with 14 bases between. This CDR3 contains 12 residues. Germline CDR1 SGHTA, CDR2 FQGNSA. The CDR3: CASSRQPSRAFF. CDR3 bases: TGTGCCAGCAGCCGACAGCCCTCTCGAGCTTTCTTT.